The 22 T cell receptor beta chains presented below share a single source sample, sequenced in a study of T cell responses to AZD1222 COVID-19 vaccine. Using immunoSEQ multiplex PCR, the repertoire was profiled, and TCRdb retains in-frame clones only, with some absent. The sample consists of about 150,000 clones, about 90% of them appearing once. The sequencing used peripheral blood, collected on day 0 of AZD1222 vaccination. The receptors were sampled from an adult in good health.

V and J are TRBV29-1 and TRBJ1-2; TRBD1 agrees at 9 bases. The trim removed 6 bases at V and 4 bases at J, leaving 3 bases unmatched. Germline CDR1 is SQVTM and CDR2 is ANQGSEA. This CDR3 region has 12 residues. CDR3 sequence: CSVVTGGYGYTF. The CDR3 DNA is TGCAGCGTGGTGACAGGGGGCTATGGCTACACCTTC.

CDR3 nucleotides: TGTGCCAGCGGGAGGTTGGGAAACACCATATATTTT. Translating gives CASGRLGNTIYF. The V call is TRBV28, the J call TRBJ1-3; D not resolved. The CDR3 runs to 12 residues. Germline V lookup: CDR1 MDHEN, CDR2 SYDVKM. V lost 8 bases, J lost 4 bases, and 9 bases lay in between.

This chain uses TRBV13 with TRBJ1-2; 11 bases line up with TRBD1. Trimming at V came to 9 bases and at J to 3 bases, leaving 9 bases not matched to a gene. This CDR3 comprises 15 residues. The germline CDR1 and CDR2 sequences are PRHDT and FYEKMQ (reference sequence). The CDR3 coding sequence is TGTGCCAGGGGGACAGGGGGGTTACTCGACTATGGCTACACCTTC. Residues: CARGTGGLLDYGYTF.

The chain employs TRBV20-1 and TRBJ2-6; 12 nucleotides align to TRBD2. J lost 1 base, V lost 3 bases, and 4 bases had no gene match. The CDR3 loop spans 17 amino acids. CDR1 and CDR2 from the germline V gene are DFQATT and SNEGSKA (reference sequence). As DNA, the CDR3 is TGCAGTGCTAGTCTACTAGCGGGAGGTTCTGGGGCCAACGTCCTGACTTTC. Translated: CSASLLAGGSGANVLTF.

The gene calls are TRBV4-1 and TRBJ2-7, with no clear D. Trimming took 4 bases from V and 10 from J, leaving 5 bases between them. Germline V gene data show CDR1 as MGHRA and CDR2 as YSYEKL. This CDR3 is 9 amino acids long. The CDR3 DNA is TGCGCCAGCAGCCCTACCCAGTACTTC. It encodes CASSPTQYF.

The chain links TRBV27 to TRBJ2-3; D remains unclear. The CDR3 spans 13 residues. V dropped 3 bases and J dropped 4 bases, with 8 bases sitting between them. Germline V gene sequence: CDR1 MNHEY, CDR2 SMNVEV (reference sequence). In DNA, the CDR3 is TGTGCCAGCAGTTTCAGGCTCTCAGATACGCAGTATTTT. Its translation is CASSFRLSDTQYF.

This chain links TRBV28 with TRBJ1-2; possibly TRBD1 for D (6 bases). The germline gives CDR1 MDHEN, CDR2 SYDVKM. V gave up 3 bases and J gave up 3 bases, with 14 bases separating them. This CDR3 has 15 amino acids. The CDR3 coding sequence is TGTGCCAGCAGTTTTAACGCGGGGGCCGACTATGGCTACACCTTC. It yields the protein CASSFNAGADYGYTF.

The V call is TRBV6-5, the J call TRBJ1-4, with a weak D call TRBD1 (5 bases). This CDR3 has 13 residues. V lost 11 bases, J lost 1 base, and 11 bases lay in between. Germline assignment: CDR1 MNHEY and CDR2 SVGAGI. The CDR3 reads CACKGVTNEKLFF. CDR3 bases: TGTGCCTGCAAAGGGGTAACTAATGAAAAACTGTTTTTT.

As to this clone: The sample has other DNA sequences that encode this CDR3 too. The rearrangement joins TRBV7-2 to TRBJ1-5, with a possible D match to TRBD1 (5 bases). CDR1 and CDR2 (germline): SGHTA, FQGNSA. This CDR3 comprises 13 residues. Trimming shortened V by 1 base and J by 5 bases, and 6 bases separated the two germline ends. The CDR3 sequence is CASSLVRDQPQHF. DNA for the CDR3: TGTGCCAGCAGCTTAGTCAGGGATCAGCCCCAGCATTTT.

This chain links TRBV5-1 with TRBJ2-2, with 11 bases lining up with TRBD2. CDR3 length equals 16 residues. Germline V CDR1 and CDR2: SGHRS, YFSETQ. The V segment lost 4 bases and the J segment 6 bases; nucleotides outside the gene matches: 8. The CDR3: CASSPLAGGPSGELFF. Written as DNA, the CDR3 is TGCGCCAGCAGCCCCTTAGCGGGAGGGCCTTCCGGGGAGCTGTTTTTT.

The rearrangement uses TRBV6-5 and TRBJ2-4, with D unresolved. Looked up from germline, CDR1 is MNHEY and CDR2 is SVGAGI. Trimming took off 5 bases at V and 3 bases at J, with 8 bases between the two ends. The CDR3 is made up of 13 amino acids. The CDR3 region has the DNA TGTGCCAGCAGTCCGACTGACAAAAACATTCAGTACTTC. Translation gives CASSPTDKNIQYF.

The chain recombines TRBV29-1 with TRBJ2-5, with D tentatively TRBD1 (5 bases). Looked up from germline, CDR1 is SQVTM and CDR2 is ANQGSEA. The V end was cut by 4 bases, the J end by 6 bases, with 6 bases between. This CDR3 contains 10 residues. The CDR3 region is CSVGGKTQYF. Written as DNA, the CDR3 is TGCAGCGTTGGGGGCAAGACCCAGTACTTC.

The genes are TRBV5-5 and TRBJ2-7; 7 bases fit TRBD1. The length of the CDR3 is 15 residues. Per the germline V gene, CDR1 is SGHKS and CDR2 is YYEKEE (reference sequence). J gave up 0 bases and V 3 bases, and 6 bases lay outside the gene matches. CDR3 amino acids: CASSSPGTDSYEQYF. The DNA of the CDR3 is TGTGCCAGCAGCTCTCCCGGGACAGACTCCTACGAGCAGTACTTC.

This clone was seen a few times. The rearrangement uses TRBV19 and TRBJ1-4; no reliable D call. The V end lost 6 bases, the J end lost 4 bases, and 12 bases lay between the germline ends. CDR3 length equals 14 residues. In germline, CDR1 is LNHDA, CDR2 SQIVND (reference sequence). CDR3 protein: CASSRARNNEKLFF. CDR3 in DNA: TGTGCCAGTAGCCGGGCCCGGAATAATGAAAAACTGTTTTTT. Full variable domain (rest looked up from reference TRBV19 and TRBJ1-4): DGGITQSPKYLFRKEGQNVTLSCEQNLNHDAMYWYRQDPGQGLRLIYYSQIVNDFQKGDIAEGYSVSREKKESFPLTVTSAQKNPTAFYLCASSRARNNEKLFFGSGTQLSVL.

The chain links TRBV5-1 to TRBJ2-1, with 8 nucleotides matching TRBD2. CDR1 and CDR2 (germline): SGHRS, YFSETQ. The CDR3 has 16 residues. With V trimmed by 1 base and J by 2 bases, 5 bases remained unmatched. The CDR3 DNA is TGCGCCAGCAGCTTGCAAGCGGGAGTGCCCTACAATGAGCAGTTCTTC. This codes for CASSLQAGVPYNEQFF.

V gene TRBV27 combines with J gene TRBJ2-7; D could derive from TRBD1 or TRBD2 (5 bases each). This CDR3 is 14 amino acids long. Trimming took 2 bases from V and 3 from J, leaving 11 bases between them. The V gene's germline CDR1 is MNHEY and CDR2 SMNVEV (reference sequence). Here the CDR3 DNA reads TGTGCCAGCAGTTTAACGGGACGGAACTACGAGCAGTACTTC. Translated, it gives CASSLTGRNYEQYF.

This chain joins TRBV27 and TRBJ2-7; D possibly corresponds to TRBD2 (5 bases). Per the germline V gene, CDR1 is MNHEY and CDR2 is SMNVEV (reference sequence). V lost 2 bases and J 5 bases, leaving 16 bases between the germline ends. The CDR3 totals 15 residues. This CDR3 is CASSLIRGAPHEQYF. In DNA form, the CDR3 reads TGTGCCAGCAGTTTAATCCGGGGAGCCCCCCACGAGCAGTACTTC.

The J gene is TRBJ2-3, the V gene TRBV28; D perhaps matches TRBD1 (7 bases). Germline assignment: CDR1 MDHEN and CDR2 SYDVKM. The CDR3 has 15 residues. Deletions cut 0 bases from V and 3 bases from J, with 10 bases between. CDR3 loop: CASSLWAGGTDTQYF. The CDR3 DNA sequence: TGTGCCAGCAGTTTATGGGCAGGGGGGACAGATACGCAGTATTTT.

V gene TRBV10-3 combines with J gene TRBJ2-3, with D hard to call. CDR3 length: 15 residues. V lost 0 bases to trimming and J lost 0 bases, with 7 bases between them. Germline CDR1 reads ENHRY; CDR2 reads SYGVKD. CDR3 sequence (DNA): TGTGCCATCAGTGAGTCGCTTCTTAGCACAGATACGCAGTATTTT. Translated, it gives CAISESLLSTDTQYF.

V and J are TRBV9 and TRBJ2-3; TRBD2 might be the D (5 bases). Germline V gene lookup returns CDR1 SGDLS and CDR2 YYNGEE. V was clipped by 0 bases and J by 4 bases, with 12 bases between them. CDR3 length: 15 residues. The CDR3 DNA reads as TGTGCCAGCAGCGTAGGGAGGACCTTCCCAGATACGCAGTATTTT. It translates to CASSVGRTFPDTQYF.

The rearrangement joins TRBV20-1 to TRBJ1-1; a possible D gene is TRBD1 (5 bases). This CDR3 contains 11 residues. Germline lookup yields CDR1 DFQATT and CDR2 SNEGSKA (reference sequence). Deletions cut 8 bases from V and 4 bases from J, with 11 bases between. CDR3 region: CSPRGSTEAFF. The CDR3 region has the DNA TGCAGTCCCCGGGGGAGCACTGAAGCTTTCTTT.

The chain combines TRBV5-5 with TRBJ2-3; 7 nucleotides align to TRBD2. The CDR3 length is 16 residues. Germline V CDR1 and CDR2: SGHKS, YYEKEE (reference sequence). The V segment lost 7 bases and the J segment 1 base; nucleotides outside the gene matches: 12. Written as DNA, the CDR3 is TGTGCCAGCTCAAGCCTCGTAGCGGGCCGCACAGATACGCAGTATTTT. It is translated as CASSSLVAGRTDTQYF.